The clone carrying this TCR beta chain was seen at least ten times. Its antigen is as yet unknown. A junction end diverges from the germline sequence, so it may reflect a read error. The data are from a study of CD8 T cells in ankylosing spondylitis. Study-wide results and caveats: Characteristic of ankylosing spondylitis blood, it appeared, was a TCR beta motif comprising several highly homologous variants. Prior literature has documented some motif variants in synovial fluid and blood from reactive arthritis.

The CDR3 has 14 amino acids. Germline V gene lookup returns CDR1 SSHAT and CDR2 FNYEAQ (reference sequence). One entry per CDR3 protein results from TCRdb running MiXCR on the 5' RACE reads. In the table there are 200,000 to 300,000 distinct CDR3 sequences, approximately 8% of which are singletons. The source is a female donor with ankylosing spondylitis or in good health (not recorded which). The gene calls are TRBV7-7 and TRBJ2-1, with 9 positions matching TRBD2. Material: blood, either unsorted or a sorted T cell fraction (not recorded which). In DNA form, the CDR3 reads TGTGCTAGCAGGGAGGTTCTAGCGGGGTCGGAGCAGTTCTTC. Translating it yields CASREVLAGSEQFF.